The rows below give T cell receptor beta chains drawn from one sample of a study of T cell clonotyping in hematopoietic cell transplantation. The repertoire was sequenced with immunoSEQ multiplex PCR; TCRdb's copy has only in-frame clones and lacks some. The sample holds about 15,000 clones, roughly 90% seen once. Input material: peripheral blood mononuclear cells. The receptors here all came from a man between 50 and 59 years old in good health. Some clones in this sample may be carry-over from other donors' samples. CDR3s include the opening cysteine and the closing phenylalanine or tryptophan. The D gene is left open where the match is weak. The listing skips clone size in some rows; elsewhere it reads once, few, many or a size class.

. | . | TRBJ2-5 | TRBV9 | CASSVGTDQETQYF | TGTGCCAGCAGCGTAGGGACCGATCAAGAGACCCAGTACTTC
once | TRBD1 | TRBJ1-2 | TRBV25-1 | CASSGRQGAMVYGYTF | TGTGCCAGCAGTGGGCGACAGGGGGCGATGGTCTATGGCTACACCTTC
. | . | TRBJ1-1 | TRBV30 | CAWSTTVVEAFF | TGTGCCTGGAGTACGACAGTAGTTGAAGCTTTCTTT
. | TRBD1 | TRBJ1-2 | TRBV6-6 | CASTYQLGTDGYTF | TGTGCCAGCACCTATCAATTGGGGACAGATGGCTACACCTTC
. | TRBD1 | TRBJ1-1 | TRBV19 | CASSYGQGRLNTEAFF | TGTGCCAGTAGTTACGGACAGGGGAGGTTAAACACTGAAGCTTTCTTT
. | . | TRBJ1-2 | TRBV7-2 | CASTVEGYGYTF | TGTGCCAGCACCGTAGAAGGCTATGGCTACACCTTC
. | TRBD1 | TRBJ2-7 | TRBV29-1 | CSERTGGPYEQYF | TGCAGCGAGAGGACAGGGGGCCCCTACGAGCAGTACTTC
. | TRBD1 | TRBJ1-2 | TRBV5-8 | CASRTRGIYGYTF | TGTGCCAGCAGAACCAGGGGGATCTATGGCTACACCTTC
. | . | TRBJ2-3 | TRBV7-9 | CASSLVGGTDTQYF | TGTGCCAGCAGCTTAGTGGGGGGCACAGATACGCAGTATTTT
. | . | TRBJ1-2 | TRBV4-1 | CASSQGPMANGYTF | TGCGCCAGCAGCCAGGGACCGATGGCTAATGGCTACACCTTC
. | TRBD1 | TRBJ1-4 | TRBV5-1 | CASSMGQGAGNEKLFF | TGCGCCAGCAGCATGGGACAGGGGGCTGGTAATGAAAAACTGTTTTTT
once | . | TRBJ1-2 | TRBV11-2 | CASSLAPPGLDYGYTF | TGTGCCAGCAGCCTAGCCCCCCCCGGGTTGGACTATGGCTACACCTTC
. | . | TRBJ2-7 | TRBV25-1 | CASRAHRGDEQYF | TGTGCCAGCAGGGCCCACCGTGGGGACGAGCAGTACTTC
. | TRBD1 | TRBJ1-1 | TRBV6-6 | CASSDRANTEAFF | TGTGCCAGCAGTGACAGGGCGAACACTGAAGCTTTCTTT
. | TRBD2 | TRBJ2-3 | TRBV28 | CASSTPGGNVYTQYF | TGTGCCAGCAGTACCCCCGGGGGGAACGTTTATACGCAGTATTTT
once | . | TRBJ2-7 | TRBV2 | CASRGDQGHEQYF | TGTGCCAGCAGGGGGGACCAAGGCCACGAGCAGTACTTC
. | TRBD2 | TRBJ2-3 | TRBV5-6 | CASSQGTSGYVVGTQYF | TGTGCCAGCAGCCAGGGGACTAGCGGGTATGTAGTTGGTACGCAGTATTTT